These T cell receptor beta chains were read from a single sample in a study of T-cell memory formation after mild COVID-19. TCRdb fed the 5' RACE reads into MiXCR, producing one record per CDR3 protein. The sample shows 50,000 or so distinct CDR3 sequences, 9.3% of them seen only once. The source material was PBMCs or a T cell subset sorted from them (not recorded which). These receptors all come from an adult woman who had mild COVID-19 (a few samples of this study predate the infection). Cell type and time point are not known. The conserved cysteine and the conserved F or W are not part of the CDR3 here. The order of the fields is clone size, V gene, CDR3 protein. Not all rows give a size; the values are once, few, many and, for expanded clones, a class.

clone size: NA; V gene: TRBV6-1; CDR3 protein: ASSSQRGGLYEQY
clone size: few; V gene: TRBV4-1; CDR3 protein: ASSQDPLVADTQY
clone size: NA; V gene: TRBV12-3/TRBV12-4; CDR3 protein: ASSLSGDQGPQH
clone size: NA; V gene: TRBV12-3/TRBV12-4; CDR3 protein: ASSFYGSVRVNTEAF
clone size: NA; V gene: TRBV18; CDR3 protein: ASSRGTSAVREQF
clone size: NA; V gene: TRBV11-2; CDR3 protein: ASRQINYGYT
clone size: many; V gene: TRBV20-1; CDR3 protein: SAEPDTQEQF
clone size: many; V gene: TRBV12-3/TRBV12-4; CDR3 protein: ASSLSGVNQPQH
clone size: NA; V gene: TRBV27; CDR3 protein: ASSLWRGGIYGYT
clone size: NA; V gene: TRBV7-6; CDR3 protein: ASSLSRSTEAF
clone size: medium-sized; V gene: TRBV4-1; CDR3 protein: ASSQGPGGFNEQF
clone size: NA; V gene: TRBV5-4; CDR3 protein: ASSLMGGTQTQY
clone size: NA; V gene: TRBV6-5; CDR3 protein: ASSYRQTGSSPLH
clone size: few; V gene: TRBV20-1; CDR3 protein: SARAPGLAGGLRF
clone size: few; V gene: TRBV2; CDR3 protein: ASSEAGVSEQY
clone size: NA; V gene: TRBV12-3/TRBV12-4; CDR3 protein: ASRPGQVTLDEQF
clone size: NA; V gene: TRBV7-2; CDR3 protein: ASSLRWMTSGSLSTDTQY
clone size: few; V gene: TRBV4-3; CDR3 protein: ASSQERTGGLDEQF
clone size: many; V gene: TRBV7-6; CDR3 protein: ASSFFARTGVETQY
clone size: few; V gene: TRBV4-1; CDR3 protein: ASSLPGGDYNSPLH
clone size: NA; V gene: TRBV20-1; CDR3 protein: SARGVGGQGSMNTEAF
clone size: NA; V gene: TRBV29-1; CDR3 protein: SVRKGQGYTEAF
clone size: NA; V gene: TRBV20-1; CDR3 protein: SHTRGGEDTQY
clone size: NA; V gene: TRBV7-9; CDR3 protein: ASTLGTSGRHTQY
clone size: NA; V gene: TRBV12-3/TRBV12-4; CDR3 protein: ASSLRSGANVLT
clone size: few; V gene: TRBV25-1; CDR3 protein: ASLGQGSNTGELF
clone size: many; V gene: TRBV7-9; CDR3 protein: ASSLTPDKFFYGYT
clone size: few; V gene: TRBV20-1; CDR3 protein: SASANTQY
clone size: many; V gene: TRBV10-3; CDR3 protein: AIKGTSESSYNEQF
clone size: NA; V gene: TRBV15; CDR3 protein: ATSRDREYTGELF
clone size: few; V gene: TRBV5-6; CDR3 protein: ASSSFVQSGGVFTDTQY
clone size: NA; V gene: TRBV6-2/TRBV6-3; CDR3 protein: ASSYVQGARRDTEAF
clone size: many; V gene: TRBV29-1; CDR3 protein: SAGTSGYNEQF
clone size: many; V gene: TRBV21-1; CDR3 protein: ASSKVAGTSETGELF
clone size: few; V gene: TRBV7-7; CDR3 protein: ASSSGRTGQETQY
clone size: NA; V gene: TRBV6-2/TRBV6-3; CDR3 protein: ASRRLAGGYNEQF
clone size: medium-sized; V gene: TRBV4-3; CDR3 protein: ASSYSGTGEVYEQY
clone size: NA; V gene: TRBV12-3/TRBV12-4; CDR3 protein: ASSSRGAGNTIY